This T cell receptor beta chain stems from a study of blood T cell repertoires in COVID-19. The overall study: The origin of the acute and convalescent COVID-19 samples was the United States, Italy and Spain. In each case, the material was cDNA or gDNA derived from T cells, B-cell-depleted T cells, or PBMCs.

Authors' data handling: By means of reference gene primer amplification, nucleated cell counts were estimated. The protocol was immunoSEQ multiplex PCR, while the TCRdb copy is restricted to in-frame clones and leaves out a portion. V, J and clone size are taken as reported in that table, and D and trimming were inferred from the DNA itself. The repertoire holds a few hundred thousand clones, with approximately 80% as singletons. Germline assignment: CDR1 SGHTA and CDR2 FQGNSA. Trimming cost V 6 bases and J 0 bases, with 18 bases left between them. The CDR3 consists of 17 residues. This chain uses TRBV7-2 with TRBJ1-5; D is perhaps TRBD1 (6 bases). The TCR originated in a human donor with acute or convalescent COVID-19. The donor label of this sample is uncertain. Sample: peripheral blood. The DNA for the CDR3 is TGTGCCAGCAGTCTCGGGGGGCTACTCTATAGCAATCAGCCCCAGCATTTT. It is translated as CASSLGGLLYSNQPQHF.